The 4 T cell receptor beta chains presented below share a single source sample, sequenced in a study of blood T cell repertoires in COVID-19. The method was immunoSEQ multiplex PCR; TCRdb's version includes in-frame clones alone and lacks a portion of them. This sample has 150,000 to 200,000 clones, with 75% to 85% found just once. Sequencing used peripheral blood. These receptors came from a woman in her thirties or forties with COVID-19, enrolled during active disease.

This chain links TRBV5-4 with TRBJ2-1; the D gene is possibly TRBD1 (6 bases). The CDR3 sequence is 13 residues long. The germline V gene has CDR1 SGHNT and CDR2 YYREEE (reference sequence). V was pared by 4 bases and J by 9 bases, with 14 bases between. CDR3: CASSPPNRVEQFF. CDR3 nucleotide sequence: TGTGCCAGCAGCCCGCCTAACAGGGTTGAGCAGTTCTTC. The full variable domain, in which reference TRBV5-4 and TRBJ2-1 provide the parts outside the CDR3, is ETGVTQSPTHLIKTRGQQVTLRCSSQSGHNTVSWYQQALGQGPQFIFQYYREEENGRGNFPPRFSGLQFPNYSSELNVNALELDDSALYLCASSPPNRVEQFFGPGTRLTVL.

This clone was detected once. The chain employs TRBV15 and TRBJ2-5; a possible D gene is TRBD2 (6 bases). Looked up from germline, CDR1 is LNHNV and CDR2 is YYDKDF (reference sequence). The length of the CDR3 is 13 residues. Trimming cost V 1 base and J 10 bases, with 13 bases left between them. The DNA of the CDR3 is TGTGCCACCAGCAGAGCATATCGGGGGTTCCAGTACTTC. Its protein is CATSRAYRGFQYF.

The chain joins TRBV10-3 to TRBJ2-5; 8 bases align to TRBD1. The CDR3 contains 15 residues. After removal of 4 bases from V and 4 bases from J, the junction contained 8 bases not matched to a gene. Germline CDR1 and CDR2: ENHRY and SYGVKD. The CDR3 bases are TGTGCCATCAGTGTAGACAGGGGCCGGGGAGAGACCCAGTACTTC. Translation gives CAISVDRGRGETQYF.

The V and J genes are TRBV7-6 and TRBJ2-7; a possible D gene is TRBD2 (6 bases). Germline CDR1 is SGHVS and CDR2 is FNYEAQ. The CDR3 sequence is 11 residues long. Deletions cut 5 bases from V and 7 bases from J, with 9 bases between. The CDR3 DNA follows: TGTGCCAGCAGCCCCGGGGGTGAGCAGTACTTC. It translates to CASSPGGEQYF.